Included here is one T cell receptor beta chain sequence, with context. The source of the sample is a study of shared clonotypes between healthy human individuals. Recent vaccinations or acute infections were absent in the healthy HIV-negative adult donors. At deep level, the assay was performed. Each sorted subset replicate got 200 ng genomic DNA, tens of thousands of genomes. Clones were read by immunoSEQ multiplex PCR, and TCRdb kept only the in-frame ones, dropping some. The sample lists roughly 1,100,000 clones; under 80% were seen once. Sequencing was carried out using memory CD4+ T cells sorted from blood. Indicated subset: CD45RA-negative fraction. The TCR originated in a man aged 18 to 29 in good health.

The CDR3 nucleotides are TGCAGTGCTAGAGATGTCCCCGATCAGTTCTTC. Protein sequence: CSARDVPDQFF. J is TRBJ2-1 and V is TRBV20-1, with unresolved D. CDR3 length equals 11 residues. Germline loops: CDR1 DFQATT, CDR2 SNEGSKA (reference sequence). Deletions cut 0 bases from V and 13 bases from J, with 10 bases between.